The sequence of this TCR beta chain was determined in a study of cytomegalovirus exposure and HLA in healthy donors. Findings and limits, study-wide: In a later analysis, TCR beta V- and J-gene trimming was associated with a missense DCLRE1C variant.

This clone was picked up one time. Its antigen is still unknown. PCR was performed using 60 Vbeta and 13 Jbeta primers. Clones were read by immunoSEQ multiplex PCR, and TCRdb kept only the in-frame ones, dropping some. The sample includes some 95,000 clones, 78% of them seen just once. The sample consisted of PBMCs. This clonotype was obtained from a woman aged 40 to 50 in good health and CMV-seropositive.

The CDR3 reads CASSLGLQDTQYF. The CDR3 bases are TGTGCCAGCAGTTTGGGACTCCAAGATACGCAGTATTTT. This chain links TRBV2 with TRBJ2-3, with D possibly matching TRBD2 (6 bases). Deletions cut 5 bases from V and 5 bases from J, with 11 bases between. The CDR3 has 13 residues. Germline V gene lookup returns CDR1 SNHLY and CDR2 FYNNEI.